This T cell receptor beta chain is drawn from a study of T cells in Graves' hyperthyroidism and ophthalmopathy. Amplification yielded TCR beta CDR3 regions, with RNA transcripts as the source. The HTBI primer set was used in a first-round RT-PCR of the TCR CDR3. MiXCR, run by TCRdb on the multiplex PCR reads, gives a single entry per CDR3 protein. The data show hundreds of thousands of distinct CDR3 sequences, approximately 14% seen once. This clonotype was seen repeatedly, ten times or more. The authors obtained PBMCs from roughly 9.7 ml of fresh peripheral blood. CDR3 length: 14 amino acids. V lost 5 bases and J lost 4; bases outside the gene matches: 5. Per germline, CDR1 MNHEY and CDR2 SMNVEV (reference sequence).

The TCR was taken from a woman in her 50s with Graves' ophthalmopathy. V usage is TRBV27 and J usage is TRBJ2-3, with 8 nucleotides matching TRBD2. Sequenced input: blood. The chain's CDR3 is CASSPGTRSDTQYF. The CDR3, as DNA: TGTGCCAGCAGTCCGGGGACTAGATCAGATACGCAGTATTTT.